The TCR beta chain under discussion was sequenced for a study of shared clonotypes between healthy human individuals. Looking at the study overall: The composition of the donors was two women and a few men aged 18 to 49. Study-wide findings and caveats: Among the subsets, naive ones generally showed larger estimated richness than memory ones.

The table lists this clone with a count of one. Its antigen is still unknown. The V gene's germline CDR1 is LNHDA and CDR2 SQIVND (reference sequence). V was pared by 6 bases and J by 0 bases, with 9 bases between. The CDR3 has 13 amino acids. Some clones are missing from TCRdb's copy, which holds only in-frame ones; the method was immunoSEQ multiplex PCR. The table shows 2 million to 2.5 million clones, with approximately 90% occurring only once. The sequenced sample consisted of naive CD4+ T cells from PBMCs. Specified subset: CD45RA+ positively selected. The chain joins TRBV19 to TRBJ2-7; D is perhaps TRBD2 (5 bases). The receptor comes from a man younger than 35 in good health. Some clones in this sample may be carry-over from other donors' samples. The CDR3 region is CASRSGYSYEQYF. CDR3 in DNA: TGTGCCAGTAGGAGCGGTTACTCCTACGAGCAGTACTTC.